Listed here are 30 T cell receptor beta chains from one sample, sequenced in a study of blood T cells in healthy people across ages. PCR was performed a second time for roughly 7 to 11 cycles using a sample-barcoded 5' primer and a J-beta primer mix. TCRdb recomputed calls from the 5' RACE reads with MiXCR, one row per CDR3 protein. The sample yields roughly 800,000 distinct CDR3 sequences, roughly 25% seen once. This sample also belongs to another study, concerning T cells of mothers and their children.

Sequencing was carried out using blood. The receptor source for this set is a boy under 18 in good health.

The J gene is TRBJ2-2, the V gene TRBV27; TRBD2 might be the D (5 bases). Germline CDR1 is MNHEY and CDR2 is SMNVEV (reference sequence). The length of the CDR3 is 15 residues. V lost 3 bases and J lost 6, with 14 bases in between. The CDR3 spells CASSLASFVSGELFF. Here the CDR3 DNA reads TGTGCCAGCAGTTTGGCTAGCTTCGTCTCCGGGGAGCTGTTTTTT.

CDR3: CSVSDRGTGELFF. The CDR3 bases are TGCAGCGTTTCGGACAGAGGCACCGGGGAGCTGTTTTTT. V gene TRBV29-1 combines with J gene TRBJ2-2; D might be TRBD1 (6 bases). Germline V gene data show CDR1 as SQVTM and CDR2 as ANQGSEA. Between the trimmed V and J ends, which lost 5 bases and 4 bases, there was a span of 11 bases. This CDR3 comprises 13 residues.

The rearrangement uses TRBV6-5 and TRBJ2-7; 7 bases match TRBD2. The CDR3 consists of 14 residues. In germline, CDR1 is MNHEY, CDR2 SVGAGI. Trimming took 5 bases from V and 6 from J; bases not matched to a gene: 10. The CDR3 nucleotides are TGTGCCAGCAGTCAAAGGACTAGTTCTGGCGAGCAGTACTTC. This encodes CASSQRTSSGEQYF.

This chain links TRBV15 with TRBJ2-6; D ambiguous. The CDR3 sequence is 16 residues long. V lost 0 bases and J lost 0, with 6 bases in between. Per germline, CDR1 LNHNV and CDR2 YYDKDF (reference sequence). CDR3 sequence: CATSRDGVSGANVLTF. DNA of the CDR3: TGTGCCACCAGCAGAGATGGTGTCTCTGGGGCCAACGTCCTGACTTTC.

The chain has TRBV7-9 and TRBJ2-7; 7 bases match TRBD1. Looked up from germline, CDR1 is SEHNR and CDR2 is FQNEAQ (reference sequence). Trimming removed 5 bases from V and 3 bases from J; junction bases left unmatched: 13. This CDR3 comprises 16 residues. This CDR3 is CASSPSGRDRNYEQYF. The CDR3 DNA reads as TGTGCCAGCAGCCCGTCGGGACGGGACAGAAACTACGAGCAGTACTTC.

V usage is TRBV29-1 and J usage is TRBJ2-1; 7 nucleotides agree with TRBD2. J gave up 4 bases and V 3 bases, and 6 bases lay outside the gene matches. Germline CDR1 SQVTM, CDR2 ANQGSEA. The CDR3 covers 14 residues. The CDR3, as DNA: TGCAGCGTTGAGACTAGCACCCGATACAATGAGCAGTTCTTC. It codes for CSVETSTRYNEQFF.

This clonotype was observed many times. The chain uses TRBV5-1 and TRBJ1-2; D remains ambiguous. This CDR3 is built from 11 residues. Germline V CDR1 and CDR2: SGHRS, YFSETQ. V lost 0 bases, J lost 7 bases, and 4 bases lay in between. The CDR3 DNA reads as TGCGCCAGCAGCTTGGATGGTGGCTACACCTTC. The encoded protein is CASSLDGGYTF.

The CDR3 loop reads CASSLIGGGADTQYF. The CDR3 DNA reads TGCGCCAGCAGCCTCATCGGCGGGGGCGCAGATACGCAGTATTTT. The V call is TRBV5-1, the J call TRBJ2-3; D perhaps matches TRBD2 (7 bases). The germline CDR1 and CDR2 sequences are SGHRS and YFSETQ. Trimming stripped 4 bases from V and 4 bases from J, with 16 bases between. The CDR3 contains 15 residues.

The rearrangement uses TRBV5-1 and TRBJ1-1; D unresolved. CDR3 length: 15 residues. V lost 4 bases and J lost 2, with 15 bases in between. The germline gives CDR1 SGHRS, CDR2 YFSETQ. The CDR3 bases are TGCGCCAGCAGCCCGGTTCCGGAAACTAACACTGAAGCTTTCTTT. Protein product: CASSPVPETNTEAFF.

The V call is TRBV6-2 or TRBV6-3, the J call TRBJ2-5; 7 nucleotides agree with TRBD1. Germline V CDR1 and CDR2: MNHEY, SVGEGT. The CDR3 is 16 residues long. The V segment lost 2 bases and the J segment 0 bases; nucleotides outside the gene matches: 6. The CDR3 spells CASSYPRDSYQETQYF. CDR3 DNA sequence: TGTGCCAGCAGTTACCCCAGGGACAGCTACCAAGAGACCCAGTACTTC.

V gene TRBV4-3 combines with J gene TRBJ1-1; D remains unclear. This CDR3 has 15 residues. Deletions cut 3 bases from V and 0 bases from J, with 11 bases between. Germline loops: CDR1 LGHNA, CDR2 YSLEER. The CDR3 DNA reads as TGCGCCAGCAGCCATCGTCAGGCCTTGAACACTGAAGCTTTCTTT. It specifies CASSHRQALNTEAFF.

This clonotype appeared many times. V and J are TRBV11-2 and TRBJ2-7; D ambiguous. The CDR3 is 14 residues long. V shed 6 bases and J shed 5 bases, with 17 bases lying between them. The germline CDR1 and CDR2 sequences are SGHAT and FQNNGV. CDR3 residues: CASSYDGPLNEQYF. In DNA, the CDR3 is TGTGCCAGCAGTTATGATGGACCTCTGAACGAGCAGTACTTC.

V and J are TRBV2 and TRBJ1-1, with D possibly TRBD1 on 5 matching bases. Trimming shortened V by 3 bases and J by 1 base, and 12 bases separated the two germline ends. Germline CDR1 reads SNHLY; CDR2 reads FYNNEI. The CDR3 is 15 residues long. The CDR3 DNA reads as TGTGCCAGCAGTGACTCGCGGGGGAAGAACACTGAAGCTTTCTTT. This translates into CASSDSRGKNTEAFF. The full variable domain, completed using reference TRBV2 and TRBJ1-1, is EPEVTQTPSHQVTQMGQEVILRCVPISNHLYFYWYRQILGQKVEFLVSFYNNEISEKSEIFDDQFSVERPDGSNFTLKIRSTKLEDSAMYFCASSDSRGKNTEAFFGQGTRLTVV.

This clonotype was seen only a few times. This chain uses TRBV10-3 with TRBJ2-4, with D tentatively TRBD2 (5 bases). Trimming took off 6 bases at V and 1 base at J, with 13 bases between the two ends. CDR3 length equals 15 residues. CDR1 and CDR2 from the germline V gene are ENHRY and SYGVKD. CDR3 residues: CAISPEGAAKNIQYF. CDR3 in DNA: TGTGCCATCAGCCCCGAGGGAGCTGCCAAAAACATTCAGTACTTC.

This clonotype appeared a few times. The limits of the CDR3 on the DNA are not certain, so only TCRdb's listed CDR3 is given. The CDR3 protein is CASSLGTGLAVKGLAGELFF. This chain links TRBV28 with TRBJ2-2; the D segment call TRBD2 is taken from the table without a DNA check. The CDR3 region is 20 residues in length, termini included. Germline CDR1 MDHEN, CDR2 SYDVKM.

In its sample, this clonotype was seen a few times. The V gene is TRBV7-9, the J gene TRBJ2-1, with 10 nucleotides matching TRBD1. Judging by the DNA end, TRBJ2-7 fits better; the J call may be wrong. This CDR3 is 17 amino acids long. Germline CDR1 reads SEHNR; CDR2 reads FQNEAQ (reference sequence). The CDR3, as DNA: TGTGCCAGCAGCTCTAATGCCGGGACAGGGGAGACCTACGAGCAGTACTTC. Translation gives CASSSNAGTGETYEQYF.

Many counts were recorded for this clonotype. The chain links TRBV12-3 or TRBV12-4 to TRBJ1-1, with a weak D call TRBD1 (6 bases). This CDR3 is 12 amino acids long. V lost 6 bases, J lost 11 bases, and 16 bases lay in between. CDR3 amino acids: CASSPGQLEAFF. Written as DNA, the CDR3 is TGTGCCAGCAGCCCAGGACAGTTGGAGGCTTTCTTT.

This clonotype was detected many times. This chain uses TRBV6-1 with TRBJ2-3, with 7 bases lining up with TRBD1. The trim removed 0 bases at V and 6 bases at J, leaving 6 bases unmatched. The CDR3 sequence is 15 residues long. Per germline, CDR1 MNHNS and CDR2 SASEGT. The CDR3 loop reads CASSEARGGSDTQYF. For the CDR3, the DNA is TGTGCCAGCAGTGAAGCGCGAGGGGGCTCGGATACGCAGTATTTT.

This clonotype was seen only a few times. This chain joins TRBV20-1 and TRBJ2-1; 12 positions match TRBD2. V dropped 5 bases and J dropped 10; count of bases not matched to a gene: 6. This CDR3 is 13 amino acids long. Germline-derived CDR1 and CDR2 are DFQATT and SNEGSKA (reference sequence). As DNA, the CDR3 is TGCAGTGCTCCCTGGCTAGCGGGGGGGGAGCAGTTCTTC. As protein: CSAPWLAGGEQFF.

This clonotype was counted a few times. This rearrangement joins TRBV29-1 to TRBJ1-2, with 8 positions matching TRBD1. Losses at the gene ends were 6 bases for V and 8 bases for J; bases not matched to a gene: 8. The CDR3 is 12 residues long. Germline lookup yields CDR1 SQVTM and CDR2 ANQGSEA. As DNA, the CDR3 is TGCAGCGTAAGGACAGGGCTGGGAGGCTACACCTTC. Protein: CSVRTGLGGYTF.

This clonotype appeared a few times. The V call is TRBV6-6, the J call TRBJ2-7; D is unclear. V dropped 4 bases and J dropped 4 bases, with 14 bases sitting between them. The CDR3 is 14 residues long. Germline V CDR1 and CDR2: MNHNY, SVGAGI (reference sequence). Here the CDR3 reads CASSCSSTLYEQYF. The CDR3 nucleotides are TGTGCCAGCAGTTGCTCCTCAACTTTATACGAGCAGTACTTC.

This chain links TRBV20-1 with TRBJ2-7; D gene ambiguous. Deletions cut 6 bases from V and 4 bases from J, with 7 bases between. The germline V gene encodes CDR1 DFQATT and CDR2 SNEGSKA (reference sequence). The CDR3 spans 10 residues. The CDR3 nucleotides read TGCAGTGCCGTAGAGTACGAGCAGTACTTC. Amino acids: CSAVEYEQYF.

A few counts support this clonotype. CDR3 in DNA: TGTGCCAGCAAAATAAGGGAGTATAGCAATCAGCCCCAGCATTTT. This sequence encodes CASKIREYSNQPQHF. The chain has TRBV6-5 and TRBJ1-5; no clear D. Germline V gene lookup returns CDR1 MNHEY and CDR2 SVGAGI. Trimming took 7 bases from V and 0 from J, leaving 13 bases between them. The CDR3 consists of 15 residues.

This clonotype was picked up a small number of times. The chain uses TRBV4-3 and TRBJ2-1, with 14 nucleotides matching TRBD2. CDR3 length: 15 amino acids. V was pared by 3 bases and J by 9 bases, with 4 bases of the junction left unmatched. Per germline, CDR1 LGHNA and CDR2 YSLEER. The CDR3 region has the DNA TGCGCCAGCAGCCAGACTAGCGGGGGGGCATCTGAGCAGTTCTTC. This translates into CASSQTSGGASEQFF.

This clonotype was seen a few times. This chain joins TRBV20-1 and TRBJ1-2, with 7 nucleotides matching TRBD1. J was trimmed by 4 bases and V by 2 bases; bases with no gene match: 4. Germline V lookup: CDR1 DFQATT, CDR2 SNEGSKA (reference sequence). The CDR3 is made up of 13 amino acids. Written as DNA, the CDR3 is TGCAGTGCTAGACTGACAGGGAGCTATGGCTACACCTTC. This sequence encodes CSARLTGSYGYTF.

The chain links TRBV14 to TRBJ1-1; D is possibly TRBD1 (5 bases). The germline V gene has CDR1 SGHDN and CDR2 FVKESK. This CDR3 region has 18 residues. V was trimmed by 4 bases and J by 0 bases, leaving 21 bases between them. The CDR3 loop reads CASSRREGRFGVNTEAFF. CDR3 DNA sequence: TGTGCCAGCAGCCGCAGGGAGGGTCGCTTCGGGGTGAACACTGAAGCTTTCTTT.

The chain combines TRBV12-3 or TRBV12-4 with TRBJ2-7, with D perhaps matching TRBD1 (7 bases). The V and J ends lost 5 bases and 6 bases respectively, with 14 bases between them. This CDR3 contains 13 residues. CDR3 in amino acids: CASSPQGTGEQYF. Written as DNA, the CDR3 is TGTGCCAGCAGTCCACAGGGGACTGGCGAGCAGTACTTC.

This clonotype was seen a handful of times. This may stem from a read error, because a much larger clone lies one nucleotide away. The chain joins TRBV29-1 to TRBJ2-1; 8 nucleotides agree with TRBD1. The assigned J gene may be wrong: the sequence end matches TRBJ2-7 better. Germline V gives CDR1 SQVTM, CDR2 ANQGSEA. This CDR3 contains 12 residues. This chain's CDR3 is CSAGGQGYEQYF. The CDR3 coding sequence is TGCAGCGCCGGCGGACAGGGCTACGAGCAGTACTTC.

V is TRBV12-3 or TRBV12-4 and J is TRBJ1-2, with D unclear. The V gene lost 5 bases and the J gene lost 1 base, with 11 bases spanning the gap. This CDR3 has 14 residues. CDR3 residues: CASSPGGYNYGYTF. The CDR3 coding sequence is TGTGCCAGCAGTCCAGGAGGTTATAACTATGGCTACACCTTC.

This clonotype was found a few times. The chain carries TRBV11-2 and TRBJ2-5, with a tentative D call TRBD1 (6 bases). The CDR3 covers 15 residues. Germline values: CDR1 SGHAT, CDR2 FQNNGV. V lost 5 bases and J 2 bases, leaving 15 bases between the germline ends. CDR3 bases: TGTGCCAGCAGCAACTCCCACAGGGATCAAGAGACCCAGTACTTC. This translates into CASSNSHRDQETQYF.